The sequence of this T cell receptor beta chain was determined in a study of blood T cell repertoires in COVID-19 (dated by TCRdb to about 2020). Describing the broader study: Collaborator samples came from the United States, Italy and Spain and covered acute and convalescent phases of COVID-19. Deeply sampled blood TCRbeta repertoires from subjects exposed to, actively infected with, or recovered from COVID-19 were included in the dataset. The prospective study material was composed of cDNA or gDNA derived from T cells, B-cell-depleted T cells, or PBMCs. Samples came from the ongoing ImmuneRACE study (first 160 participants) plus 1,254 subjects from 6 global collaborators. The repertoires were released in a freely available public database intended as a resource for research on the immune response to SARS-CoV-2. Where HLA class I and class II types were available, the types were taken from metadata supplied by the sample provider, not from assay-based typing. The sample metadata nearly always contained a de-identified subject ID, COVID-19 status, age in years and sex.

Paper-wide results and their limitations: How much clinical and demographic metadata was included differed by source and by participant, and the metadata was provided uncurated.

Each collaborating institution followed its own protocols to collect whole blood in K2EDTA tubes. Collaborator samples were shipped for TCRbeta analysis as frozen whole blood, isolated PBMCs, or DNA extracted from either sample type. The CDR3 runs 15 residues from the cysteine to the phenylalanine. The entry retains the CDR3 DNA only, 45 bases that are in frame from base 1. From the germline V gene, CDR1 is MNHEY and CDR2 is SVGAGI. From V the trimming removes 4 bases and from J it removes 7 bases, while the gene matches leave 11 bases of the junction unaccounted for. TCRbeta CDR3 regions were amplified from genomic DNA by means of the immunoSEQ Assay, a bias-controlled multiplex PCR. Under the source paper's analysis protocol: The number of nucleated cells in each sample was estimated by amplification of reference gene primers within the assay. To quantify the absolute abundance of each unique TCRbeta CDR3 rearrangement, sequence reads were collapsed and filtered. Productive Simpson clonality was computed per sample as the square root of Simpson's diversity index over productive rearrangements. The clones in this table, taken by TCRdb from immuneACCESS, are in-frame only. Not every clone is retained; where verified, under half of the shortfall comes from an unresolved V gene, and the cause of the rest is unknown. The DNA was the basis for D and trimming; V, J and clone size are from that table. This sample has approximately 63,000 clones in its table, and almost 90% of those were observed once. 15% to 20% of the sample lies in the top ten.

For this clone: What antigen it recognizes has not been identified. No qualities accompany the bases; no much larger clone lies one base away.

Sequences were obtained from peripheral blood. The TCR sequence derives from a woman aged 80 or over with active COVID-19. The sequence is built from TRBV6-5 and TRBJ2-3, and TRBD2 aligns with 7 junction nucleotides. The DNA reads TGTGCCAGCAGTTCCAGGACTAGGGGAGAGTATACGCAGTATTTT. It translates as CASSSRTRGEYTQYF.